This note documents a single T cell receptor beta chain sequence. No antigen is known for it. This sample stems from a study of T cell responses to AZD1222 COVID-19 vaccine. Assay used: immunoSEQ multiplex PCR; TCRdb lists only in-frame clones, some missing. The sample carries roughly 110,000 clones, approximately 88% recorded once. Whole-study results and caveats: Repertoire sampling was restricted to post-peak T cell response timepoints.

Sample: peripheral blood, taken on day 0 of AZD1222 vaccination. The sequence was collected from an adult in good health.

CDR3 nucleotide sequence: TGCGCCAGCAGCCAAGATTTGGACAGGGGTGTGAGAGATACGCAGTATTTT. Encoded protein: CASSQDLDRGVRDTQYF. This chain connects TRBV4-3 to TRBJ2-3, with 9 bases aligning to TRBD1. The CDR3 totals 17 residues. V shed 0 bases and J 5 bases; nucleotides not matched to a gene: 9. Germline V gene lookup returns CDR1 LGHNA and CDR2 YSLEER.